What follows are 19 T cell receptor beta chains derived from one specimen sequenced in a study of post-analysis software for immune sequencing data (dated by TCRdb to the mid-2010s). General findings and caveats noted by the study authors: Significantly higher frequencies in patients than in controls were found for a handful of TRBV segments, including TRBV5-6, TRBV5-1 and TRBV20-1.

These receptors are not linked to any known antigen. Library preparation was by PCR. The sequencing machine was an Illumina HiSeq 2500. Unique molecular identifiers were incorporated into TCR beta cDNA libraries to reduce PCR and sequencing biases. The public reads were run again by TCRdb, first through fastp at Q25 and then through MiXCR, and only productive beta chains were kept. Rows matching on CDR3 protein sequence are summarized as one entry with the most common DNA and genes. The sample table lists roughly 540,000 distinct CDR3 sequences, roughly 34% of them with a count of one. The ten largest clones represent less than 6% of the sample. Sequencing was done on a sample of blood. The receptor set was obtained from a girl aged 2-17 years with multiple sclerosis.

CDR3 nucleotide sequence: TGTGCCAGCAGGGGACAGTCAAGCACAGATACGCAGTATTTT. Translated: CASRGQSSTDTQYF. The chain carries TRBV12-3 or TRBV12-4 and TRBJ2-3, with TRBD1 identical over 7 bases. CDR3 length equals 14 residues. Trimming at V came to 6 bases and at J to 0 bases, leaving 3 bases not matched to a gene.

V is TRBV20-1 and J is TRBJ2-3; 14 bases align to TRBD2. After removal of 3 bases from V and 5 bases from J, the junction contained 7 bases not matched to a gene. Germline V gene lookup returns CDR1 DFQATT and CDR2 SNEGSKA (reference sequence). The CDR3 runs to 16 residues. This CDR3 is CSASPGLAGGEDTQYF. CDR3 DNA sequence: TGCAGTGCTAGCCCAGGACTAGCGGGGGGAGAAGATACGCAGTATTTT.

V and J are TRBV5-1 and TRBJ2-7, with D perhaps TRBD1 (6 bases). V lost 4 bases, J lost 0 bases, and 11 bases lay in between. The CDR3 totals 14 residues. From germline, CDR1 is SGHRS and CDR2 YFSETQ. DNA of the CDR3: TGCGCCAGCAGCCCGGACAGCTACTCCTACGAGCAGTACTTC. Translation gives CASSPDSYSYEQYF. Supplemented by reference TRBV5-1 and TRBJ2-7, the full variable domain reads KAGVTQTPRYLIKTRGQQVTLSCSPISGHRSVSWYQQTPGQGLQFLFEYFSETQRNKGNFPGRFSGRQFSNSRSEMNVSTLELGDSALYLCASSPDSYSYEQYFGPGTRLTVT.

This clonotype was seen a few times. The chain uses TRBV11-2 and TRBJ2-4; a possible D gene is TRBD2 (5 bases). The DNA end lines up better with TRBJ2-7; the J call may be wrong. The CDR3 consists of 15 residues. Germline lookup yields CDR1 SGHAT and CDR2 FQNNGV. The CDR3 sequence: CASSRPTIENYEQYF. As DNA, the CDR3 is TGTGCCAGCAGTCGACCGACTATCGAGAATTACGAGCAGTACTTC.

This clonotype was counted at least ten times. The gene calls are TRBV29-1 and TRBJ2-7; TRBD1 is a possible D gene (6 bases). The CDR3 runs to 12 residues. The germline V gene has CDR1 SQVTM and CDR2 ANQGSEA. V lost 4 bases to trimming and J lost 3 bases, with 10 bases between them. DNA for the CDR3: TGCAGCGTTGTCGGACAGAACTACGAGCAGTACTTC. Translating it yields CSVVGQNYEQYF.

The rearrangement joins TRBV13 to TRBJ1-2; D might be TRBD1 (5 bases). CDR1 PRHDT and CDR2 FYEKMQ come from the germline V gene (reference sequence). The CDR3 spans 16 residues. With 5 bases removed from V and 4 bases from J, the gap between germline ends came to 20 bases. Written as DNA, the CDR3 is TGTGCCAGCAGCCACCAGTCGGCGTGGGGCTTCTATGGCTACACCTTC. This sequence encodes CASSHQSAWGFYGYTF.

There are a few counts of this clonotype. The chain links TRBV20-1 to TRBJ2-3; D is tentatively TRBD1 or TRBD2 (5 bases each). This CDR3 is built from 17 residues. V was clipped by 4 bases and J by 6 bases, with 26 bases between them. Germline assignment: CDR1 DFQATT and CDR2 SNEGSKA (reference sequence). In DNA, the CDR3 is TGCAGTGCTACCCCCTACTGGGACGAACTCATGGTGGATACGCAGTATTTT. This sequence encodes CSATPYWDELMVDTQYF.

The gene calls are TRBV5-1 and TRBJ2-3; no clear D gene. CDR3 length: 13 residues. CDR1 is SGHRS, CDR2 YFSETQ, per germline. V was trimmed by 4 bases and J by 6 bases, leaving 12 bases between them. The CDR3 protein is CASSPVPSDTQYF. CDR3 in DNA: TGCGCCAGCAGCCCCGTCCCTTCGGATACGCAGTATTTT.

The chain recombines TRBV6-5 with TRBJ2-5; D not certain. Per germline, CDR1 MNHEY and CDR2 SVGAGI. The CDR3 is 12 residues long. Trimming left V 6 bases short and J 11 bases short, with 16 bases between. The DNA for the CDR3 is TGTGCCAGCAGCCGAGACGGCGTGTCACAGTACTTC. This translates into CASSRDGVSQYF.

This clonotype was observed a few times. The junction departs from germline at one end; a sequencing error may be responsible. The genes are TRBV12-3 or TRBV12-4 and TRBJ2-1, with D possibly being TRBD2 (5 bases). The CDR3 covers 14 residues. CDR3 in amino acids: CVSSLAHGIQTQFF. The CDR3 nucleotides are TGTGTCAGCAGTTTAGCGCATGGAATCCAGACCCAGTTCTTC.

The DNA for the CDR3 is TGTGCCAGCAGCGGGGGACCACCCGAGCAGTTCTTC. It is translated as CASSGGPPEQFF. The chain employs TRBV13 and TRBJ2-1; D could derive from TRBD1 or TRBD2 (5 bases each). CDR1 and CDR2 (germline): PRHDT, FYEKMQ (reference sequence). The ends were cut back, 5 bases at V and 10 bases at J, with 12 bases in the middle. The CDR3 loop spans 12 amino acids.

This clonotype was observed a few times. J is TRBJ2-3 and V is TRBV7-9; D remains ambiguous. The V and J ends lost 0 bases and 0 bases respectively, with 10 bases between them. Germline CDR1 SEHNR, CDR2 FQNEAQ (reference sequence). The CDR3 spans 16 residues. CDR3 loop: CASSLATDPSTDTQYF. The CDR3 DNA reads TGTGCCAGCAGCTTAGCGACGGACCCTAGCACAGATACGCAGTATTTT.

This clonotype turned up a few times. At one end the junction does not follow the germline gene, possibly because of a read error. The CDR3 sequence is CSAVITSYYEQFF. CDR3 DNA: TGCAGTGCTGTTATTACTAGCTACTATGAGCAGTTCTTC. This chain links TRBV20-1 with TRBJ2-1; weak D call: TRBD2 (6 bases). The germline V gene has CDR1 DFQATT and CDR2 SNEGSKA (reference sequence). The CDR3 extends over 13 amino acids.

The J gene is TRBJ1-2, the V gene TRBV4-1, with a tentative D call TRBD1 (6 bases). CDR1 MGHRA and CDR2 YSYEKL come from the germline V gene. CDR3 length equals 14 residues. Trimming removed 1 base from V and 9 bases from J, with 15 bases in between. In DNA form, the CDR3 reads TGCGCCAGCAGCCAAGTCGGGCAGGGGTTCCGCTACACCTTC. Its translation: CASSQVGQGFRYTF.

This clonotype was seen a few times. The genes are TRBV11-2 and TRBJ2-7, with TRBD1 identical over 9 bases. Trimming cost V 4 bases and J 4 bases; bases outside gene matches: 5. The CDR3 runs to 14 residues. Germline CDR1 reads SGHAT; CDR2 reads FQNNGV. CDR3 region: CASSWGTGWYEQYF. CDR3 DNA sequence: TGTGCCAGCAGCTGGGGGACAGGGTGGTACGAGCAGTACTTC.

J is TRBJ2-7 and V is TRBV5-5; the D is unclear. Germline-derived CDR1 and CDR2 are SGHKS and YYEKEE (reference sequence). Trimming stripped 2 bases from V and 2 bases from J, with 8 bases between. This CDR3 is built from 13 residues. The CDR3 reads CASSFSGTYEQYF. CDR3 bases: TGTGCCAGCAGCTTTTCAGGTACCTACGAGCAGTACTTC.

In this sample, this clonotype turned up a few times. The V and J genes are TRBV6-1 and TRBJ1-2; TRBD1 aligns across 8 bases. J was trimmed by 4 bases and V by 4 bases; bases with no gene match: 2. This CDR3 is built from 13 residues. Per the germline V gene, CDR1 is MNHNS and CDR2 is SASEGT. The CDR3 region is CASSVRGPYGYTF. CDR3 nucleotide sequence: TGTGCCAGCAGTGTCAGGGGGCCCTATGGCTACACCTTC.

V and J are TRBV20-1 and TRBJ1-1; D ambiguous. V was trimmed by 5 bases and J by 4 bases, leaving 20 bases between them. The CDR3 sequence is 15 residues long. Germline CDR1 is DFQATT and CDR2 is SNEGSKA (reference sequence). In nucleotides, the CDR3 is TGCAGTGCTCCCCACGGTGGGTCGGTGCGCACTGAAGCTTTCTTT. This codes for CSAPHGGSVRTEAFF.

This chain links TRBV29-1 with TRBJ1-2; D ambiguous. The CDR3 is 11 residues long. CDR1 is SQVTM and CDR2 is ANQGSEA in the germline V gene. DNA for the CDR3: TGCGGCGCGCCCAGGAACTATGGCTACACCTTC. Translation: CGAPRNYGYTF.